This is a list of T cell receptor beta chains from one sample in a study of cytomegalovirus exposure and HLA in healthy donors. Clones were sequenced by immunoSEQ multiplex PCR, and TCRdb holds only the in-frame ones, with some missing. This table has 90,000 or so clones, 75% to 90% appearing once. The sequenced sample consisted of PBMCs. The receptors were gathered from a man aged 18 to 35 in good health and CMV-seropositive. The CDR3 runs from the conserved cysteine through the conserved F or W. A D gene is named only where the DNA matches it firmly. Clone size is shown for a subset of rows, as once, few, many or a class of expanded clone.

j_gene: TRBJ2-1; v_gene: TRBV25-1; len: 15; abundance: .; d_gene: TRBD1; CDR3aa: CASRAGTGVHNEQFF; CDR3nt: TGTGCCAGCAGGGCAGGGACAGGGGTCCACAATGAGCAGTTCTTC
j_gene: TRBJ2-2; v_gene: TRBV4-1; len: 16; abundance: .; d_gene: TRBD1; CDR3aa: CASSQGDRGNTGELFF; CDR3nt: TGCGCCAGCAGCCAGGGGGACAGGGGGAACACCGGGGAGCTGTTTTTT
j_gene: TRBJ2-3; v_gene: TRBV27; len: 17; abundance: .; d_gene: TRBD2; CDR3aa: CASSLRGAGGKGDTQYF; CDR3nt: TGTGCCAGCAGTTTACGTGGGGCGGGAGGGAAGGGAGATACGCAGTATTTT
j_gene: TRBJ2-7; v_gene: TRBV28; len: 13; abundance: .; d_gene: .; CDR3aa: CASSLGPTYEQYF; CDR3nt: TGTGCCAGCAGTTTGGGGCCTACCTACGAGCAGTACTTC
j_gene: TRBJ2-3; v_gene: TRBV14; len: 16; abundance: .; d_gene: TRBD2; CDR3aa: CASSQGTSGRTDTQYF; CDR3nt: TGTGCCAGCAGCCAAGGGACTAGCGGGCGCACAGATACGCAGTATTTT
j_gene: TRBJ2-5; v_gene: TRBV19; len: 14; abundance: .; d_gene: .; CDR3aa: CASSTGQYQETQYF; CDR3nt: TGTGCCAGTAGTACCGGACAGTACCAAGAGACCCAGTACTTC
j_gene: TRBJ2-5; v_gene: TRBV29-1; len: 16; abundance: .; d_gene: TRBD2; CDR3aa: CSVEGGLRGGQETQYF; CDR3nt: TGCAGCGTTGAAGGGGGGTTAAGGGGAGGGCAAGAGACCCAGTACTTC
j_gene: TRBJ1-2; v_gene: TRBV19; len: 15; abundance: .; d_gene: TRBD1; CDR3aa: CATSGQGASRAGYTF; CDR3nt: TGTGCCACCTCGGGACAGGGGGCGAGTCGGGCTGGCTACACCTTC
j_gene: TRBJ2-5; v_gene: TRBV25-1; len: 15; abundance: .; d_gene: TRBD2; CDR3aa: CASSDGSGRRETQYF; CDR3nt: TGTGCCAGCAGTGACGGCAGCGGGAGAAGAGAGACCCAGTACTTC
j_gene: TRBJ2-2; v_gene: TRBV6-1; len: 16; abundance: .; d_gene: TRBD2; CDR3aa: CASSGYSGSSTGELFF; CDR3nt: TGTGCCAGCAGTGGATATAGCGGGAGTAGCACCGGGGAGCTGTTTTTT
j_gene: TRBJ2-3; v_gene: TRBV18; len: 18; abundance: .; d_gene: TRBD2; CDR3aa: CASSPEGLAGVWTDTQYF; CDR3nt: TGTGCCAGCTCACCAGAGGGACTAGCGGGAGTCTGGACAGATACGCAGTATTTT
j_gene: TRBJ2-5; v_gene: TRBV28; len: 13; abundance: .; d_gene: TRBD1; CDR3aa: CASSETGAETQYF; CDR3nt: TGTGCCAGCAGTGAGACAGGGGCCGAGACCCAGTACTTC
j_gene: TRBJ2-7; v_gene: TRBV29-1; len: 11; abundance: .; d_gene: .; CDR3aa: CSVRTAYEQYF; CDR3nt: TGCAGCGTTCGGACAGCCTACGAGCAGTACTTC
j_gene: TRBJ2-5; v_gene: TRBV7-9; len: 15; abundance: .; d_gene: TRBD1; CDR3aa: CASWKGGGSRETQYF; CDR3nt: TGTGCCAGCTGGAAAGGGGGCGGATCAAGAGAGACCCAGTACTTC
j_gene: TRBJ1-2; v_gene: TRBV5-8; len: 12; abundance: .; d_gene: .; CDR3aa: CASRRAGEGYTF; CDR3nt: TGTGCCAGCAGGAGGGCAGGAGAGGGCTACACCTTC
j_gene: TRBJ1-5; v_gene: TRBV30; len: 14; abundance: .; d_gene: TRBD1; CDR3aa: CAWSLGQGFQPQHF; CDR3nt: TGTGCCTGGAGTTTAGGACAGGGTTTTCAGCCCCAGCATTTT
j_gene: TRBJ2-3; v_gene: TRBV4-1; len: 13; abundance: few; d_gene: .; CDR3aa: CASSHPLSGTQYF; CDR3nt: TGCGCCAGCAGCCATCCTCTTAGCGGTACGCAGTATTTT
j_gene: TRBJ1-2; v_gene: TRBV4-2; len: 16; abundance: .; d_gene: TRBD1; CDR3aa: CASSQEGQDGLTGYTF; CDR3nt: TGTGCCAGCAGCCAAGAGGGACAGGATGGGTTGACTGGCTACACCTTC
j_gene: TRBJ2-7; v_gene: TRBV7-6; len: 15; abundance: .; d_gene: TRBD1; CDR3aa: CASSSRQGRSYEQYF; CDR3nt: TGTGCCAGCAGCTCCCGACAGGGCCGCTCCTACGAGCAGTACTTC
j_gene: TRBJ2-1; v_gene: TRBV10-1; len: 14; abundance: .; d_gene: TRBD1; CDR3aa: CASWGTGPNNEQFF; CDR3nt: TGCGCCAGCTGGGGGACAGGACCGAACAATGAGCAGTTCTTC
j_gene: TRBJ2-2; v_gene: TRBV18; len: 15; abundance: .; d_gene: .; CDR3aa: CASSPWGLRPGELFF; CDR3nt: TGTGCCAGCTCACCATGGGGGCTCCGACCCGGGGAGCTGTTTTTT
j_gene: TRBJ2-2; v_gene: TRBV15; len: 16; abundance: .; d_gene: .; CDR3aa: CATSRSRQTNTGELFF; CDR3nt: TGTGCCACCAGCAGAAGCAGACAAACGAACACCGGGGAGCTGTTTTTT
j_gene: TRBJ2-7; v_gene: TRBV15; len: 18; abundance: .; d_gene: TRBD2; CDR3aa: CATSTPGCIAGSICEQYF; CDR3nt: TGTGCCACCAGCACACCTGGCTGCATAGCGGGGAGTATCTGCGAGCAGTACTTC
j_gene: TRBJ2-2; v_gene: TRBV6-1; len: 16; abundance: .; d_gene: .; CDR3aa: CASSGLNLGRTGELFF; CDR3nt: TGTGCCAGCAGTGGGCTAAACCTAGGTCGGACCGGGGAGCTGTTTTTT
j_gene: TRBJ1-4; v_gene: TRBV5-1; len: 14; abundance: .; d_gene: .; CDR3aa: CASSLEQTNEKLFF; CDR3nt: TGCGCCAGCAGCTTGGAACAGACTAATGAAAAACTGTTTTTT
j_gene: TRBJ2-3; v_gene: TRBV7-2; len: 16; abundance: .; d_gene: .; CDR3aa: CASSLGLGAGPDTQYF; CDR3nt: TGTGCCAGCAGCTTAGGGTTGGGGGCAGGGCCAGATACGCAGTATTTT
j_gene: TRBJ2-3; v_gene: TRBV18; len: 15; abundance: .; d_gene: TRBD1; CDR3aa: CASSPGTGFTDTQYF; CDR3nt: TGTGCCAGCTCACCCGGGACAGGGTTCACAGATACGCAGTATTTT
j_gene: TRBJ1-1; v_gene: TRBV2; len: 14; abundance: .; d_gene: .; CDR3aa: CASRPDSQNTEAFF; CDR3nt: TGTGCCAGCAGGCCAGACAGCCAGAACACTGAAGCTTTCTTT
j_gene: TRBJ2-7; v_gene: TRBV7-9; len: 15; abundance: .; d_gene: TRBD2; CDR3aa: CASSQNSGRADEQYF; CDR3nt: TGTGCCAGCAGTCAAAATAGCGGGAGGGCCGACGAGCAGTACTTC
j_gene: TRBJ2-5; v_gene: TRBV5-4; len: 16; abundance: .; d_gene: .; CDR3aa: CASMLNTGGLWETQYF; CDR3nt: TGTGCCAGCATGCTAAATACTGGGGGCTTGTGGGAGACCCAGTACTTC
j_gene: TRBJ2-1; v_gene: TRBV2; len: 15; abundance: .; d_gene: TRBD2; CDR3aa: CASRFTSGRGDEQFF; CDR3nt: TGTGCCAGCAGGTTCACTAGCGGGAGGGGGGATGAGCAGTTCTTC
j_gene: TRBJ2-1; v_gene: TRBV4-1; len: 15; abundance: few; d_gene: TRBD1; CDR3aa: CASSQSGTGANEQFF; CDR3nt: TGCGCCAGCAGCCAATCAGGGACAGGGGCCAATGAGCAGTTCTTC
j_gene: TRBJ2-2; v_gene: TRBV7-9; len: 17; abundance: .; d_gene: .; CDR3aa: CASSTWPYREYTGELFF; CDR3nt: TGTGCCAGCAGCACTTGGCCCTACAGGGAGTATACCGGGGAGCTGTTTTTT
j_gene: TRBJ2-1; v_gene: TRBV28; len: 11; abundance: .; d_gene: .; CDR3aa: CASRGGNEQFF; CDR3nt: TGTGCCAGCAGGGGGGGCAATGAGCAGTTCTTC
j_gene: TRBJ2-1; v_gene: TRBV27; len: 12; abundance: .; d_gene: .; CDR3aa: CASSGAYNEQFF; CDR3nt: TGTGCCAGCAGCGGGGCCTACAATGAGCAGTTCTTC
j_gene: TRBJ2-7; v_gene: TRBV5-4; len: 13; abundance: .; d_gene: .; CDR3aa: CASTLQGSYEQYF; CDR3nt: TGTGCCAGCACTCTACAGGGCTCCTACGAGCAGTACTTC
j_gene: TRBJ1-2; v_gene: TRBV7-9; len: 13; abundance: .; d_gene: .; CDR3aa: CASSSEQGDGYTF; CDR3nt: TGTGCCAGCAGTTCCGAACAGGGTGATGGCTACACCTTC
j_gene: TRBJ2-3; v_gene: TRBV18; len: 17; abundance: .; d_gene: .; CDR3aa: CASSPDLDRFRTDTQYF; CDR3nt: TGTGCCAGCTCACCTGACCTCGACAGGTTCCGCACAGATACGCAGTATTTT
j_gene: TRBJ2-1; v_gene: TRBV7-3; len: 16; abundance: .; d_gene: TRBD1; CDR3aa: CASSQRGQKEYNEQFF; CDR3nt: TGCGCCAGCAGCCAAAGGGGACAGAAAGAGTACAATGAGCAGTTCTTC
j_gene: TRBJ2-1; v_gene: TRBV5-1; len: 15; abundance: once; d_gene: .; CDR3aa: CASSRGDTLYNEQFF; CDR3nt: TGCGCCAGCAGCCGAGGGGACACGCTTTACAATGAGCAGTTCTTC
j_gene: TRBJ2-3; v_gene: TRBV2; len: 15; abundance: .; d_gene: .; CDR3aa: CASSDLAASTDTQYF; CDR3nt: TGTGCCAGCAGTGATTTGGCAGCGAGCACAGATACGCAGTATTTT
j_gene: TRBJ2-2; v_gene: TRBV28; len: 14; abundance: once; d_gene: TRBD1; CDR3aa: CASSRQGAGGELFF; CDR3nt: TGTGCCAGCAGTCGACAGGGGGCTGGCGGGGAGCTGTTTTTT
j_gene: TRBJ2-3; v_gene: TRBV5-1; len: 17; abundance: .; d_gene: .; CDR3aa: CASSLRGGRRAPDTQYF; CDR3nt: TGCGCCAGCAGCTTAAGGGGGGGCAGGCGAGCCCCAGATACGCAGTATTTT
j_gene: TRBJ2-1; v_gene: TRBV11-2; len: 13; abundance: few; d_gene: .; CDR3aa: CASSLGSLHEQFF; CDR3nt: TGTGCCAGCAGCTTAGGGAGCCTCCATGAGCAGTTCTTC
j_gene: TRBJ2-7; v_gene: TRBV18; len: 14; abundance: few; d_gene: TRBD1; CDR3aa: CASSRQGPSYEQYF; CDR3nt: TGTGCCAGCTCCCGACAGGGGCCCTCCTACGAGCAGTACTTC
j_gene: TRBJ1-1; v_gene: TRBV7-2; len: 14; abundance: .; d_gene: .; CDR3aa: CASSSLRESFEAFF; CDR3nt: TGTGCCAGCAGCTCGCTCCGGGAGAGTTTTGAAGCTTTCTTT
j_gene: TRBJ2-3; v_gene: TRBV9; len: 17; abundance: .; d_gene: TRBD2; CDR3aa: CASSAMTSGFFTDTQYF; CDR3nt: TGTGCCAGCAGCGCCATGACTAGCGGGTTTTTCACAGATACGCAGTATTTT
j_gene: TRBJ2-7; v_gene: TRBV18; len: 11; abundance: .; d_gene: .; CDR3aa: CASSPSGEQYF; CDR3nt: TGTGCCAGCTCACCATCGGGCGAGCAGTACTTC
j_gene: TRBJ2-7; v_gene: TRBV6-6; len: 15; abundance: few; d_gene: .; CDR3aa: CASSYSSARTYEQYF; CDR3nt: TGTGCCAGCAGTTACTCCAGCGCACGTACCTACGAGCAGTACTTC
j_gene: TRBJ1-4; v_gene: TRBV7-8; len: 12; abundance: .; d_gene: .; CDR3aa: CASSFDEEKLFF; CDR3nt: TGTGCCAGCAGCTTCGATGAGGAAAAACTGTTTTTT
j_gene: TRBJ2-1; v_gene: TRBV27; len: 12; abundance: .; d_gene: .; CDR3aa: CASSSYNNEQFF; CDR3nt: TGTGCCAGCAGTTCGTACAACAATGAGCAGTTCTTC
j_gene: TRBJ1-1; v_gene: TRBV6-1; len: 14; abundance: .; d_gene: .; CDR3aa: CASSDRGKDTEAFF; CDR3nt: TGTGCCAGCAGTGATAGGGGTAAAGACACTGAAGCTTTCTTT
j_gene: TRBJ2-4; v_gene: TRBV15; len: 15; abundance: .; d_gene: .; CDR3aa: CATSRVWGRANIQYF; CDR3nt: TGTGCCACCAGCAGAGTATGGGGCAGGGCGAACATTCAGTACTTC
j_gene: TRBJ1-1; v_gene: TRBV2; len: 13; abundance: .; d_gene: TRBD1; CDR3aa: CASRDRGGTEAFF; CDR3nt: TGTGCCAGCAGGGACAGGGGCGGCACTGAAGCTTTCTTT
j_gene: TRBJ1-2; v_gene: TRBV4-1; len: 12; abundance: few; d_gene: .; CDR3aa: CASSQFPGGYTF; CDR3nt: TGCGCCAGCAGCCAATTCCCGGGTGGCTACACCTTC
j_gene: TRBJ1-5; v_gene: TRBV28; len: 14; abundance: .; d_gene: TRBD1; CDR3aa: CASSYGQGNQPQHF; CDR3nt: TGTGCCAGCAGCTATGGACAGGGAAATCAGCCCCAGCATTTT
j_gene: TRBJ2-2; v_gene: TRBV19; len: 16; abundance: .; d_gene: .; CDR3aa: CASSGGFRANTGELFF; CDR3nt: TGTGCCAGTAGTGGAGGGTTTAGGGCAAACACCGGGGAGCTGTTTTTT
j_gene: TRBJ2-1; v_gene: TRBV13; len: 15; abundance: .; d_gene: TRBD2; CDR3aa: CASSSGLAGGVEQFF; CDR3nt: TGTGCCAGCAGCTCGGGACTAGCGGGAGGGGTTGAGCAGTTCTTC
j_gene: TRBJ1-1; v_gene: TRBV7-9; len: 17; abundance: .; d_gene: .; CDR3aa: CASSLLPGLGENTEAFF; CDR3nt: TGTGCCAGCAGCTTACTCCCAGGGTTAGGGGAGAACACTGAAGCTTTCTTT
j_gene: TRBJ1-2; v_gene: TRBV2; len: 17; abundance: .; d_gene: TRBD1; CDR3aa: CASSAPLQGAVNYGYTF; CDR3nt: TGTGCCAGCAGTGCTCCCTTACAGGGGGCTGTGAACTATGGCTACACCTTC